This T cell receptor (beta chain) emerged from a study of T cell responses to AZD1222 COVID-19 vaccine (dated by TCRdb to the early 2020s). Background on the whole study: AZD1222 recipients whose second dose came at about 4 weeks and those whose second dose came at about 12 weeks were combined into one group, since spike-specific TCR depth and breadth did not differ between the two schedules. Trial participants were enrolled by age into subgroups of 18-55, 56-69 and 70-plus years, and roughly 150, 30 and 60 TCR-sequenced participants, respectively, were included in these subgroups. A total of approximately 240 trial participants underwent TCR sequencing, of whom some 210 received two doses of AZD1222 and 26 received two doses of the MenACWY control vaccine. Findings and caveats that apply to the study as a whole: In the small 56-69-year group, the increase in depth fell short of significance, most likely because of low power. Because no day 14 peak-response samples were available, repertoires were characterized only after the peak T cell response. Vaccine-associated CD4 TCRs spanned the whole spike protein, with dominant responses in regions 160-218 and 743-854. Most participants were white British and females outnumbered males, and the authors suggested that clonal diversity may have been underestimated. Spike-specific TCR breadth and depth rose significantly after two AZD1222 doses compared with day 0 and with MenACWY recipients. Reportedly, close to half of the unique spike-specific TCRs recognized epitopes lying outside the regions that are mutated in the B.1.351 and B.1.1.7 variants. Conclusions about previously exposed vaccinees were limited because only six AZD1222 recipients were SARS-CoV-2 seropositive at baseline.

The time point tag for this specimen amounts to: baseline before first vaccination. The vaccinee samples were drawn from two UK trials, COV001 and COV002, one of which was a single-blind randomized controlled phase 2/3 trial testing AZD1222 (ChAdOx1 nCoV-19) in healthy adults. For TCRbeta chain sequencing, PBMC samples were collected from trial participants at day 0 and at day 28 after the second dose. This clone came up a few times. Its antigen is still unknown. No base quality information exists; no much larger clone differs at one position. The CDR3 regions of human TCRbeta chains were analyzed by immunosequencing. The original pipeline was this. Repertoire TCRs were matched against a reference library of SARS-CoV-2-specific TCRs generated with the MIRA antigen-specificity platform. Breadth meant the fraction of unique TCRs that were SARS-CoV-2-associated, whereas depth meant the fraction of total T cells that were SARS-CoV-2-associated. Using the MIRA data, each spike-specific TCR was assigned both to the spike region to which the TCR was reactive and to a CD4 or CD8 class. Log10-transformed breadth and depth values were compared by one-way ANOVA with Sidak's multiple comparisons tests. TCRdb provides this immuneACCESS table in a form limited to in-frame rearrangements. Some clones are lacking; in checked studies, under half of them reflect an unresolved V gene, and why the rest are absent is not known. D and trimming come from the DNA, and the V and J calls and clone size come from that table. For this sample there are some 140,000 clones; 92% appear just once. The ten largest clonotypes hold 3% to 3.5% of the sample.

Taken from the germline V gene, the CDR1 and CDR2 loops are SGHTA and FQGNSA. The germline ends are 8 bases apart after V is trimmed by 5 bases and J by 0 bases. Including cysteine and phenylalanine, the CDR3 has 14 amino acids. CDR3 DNA only is kept here, 42 bases in frame from base 1. The rearranged chain carries TRBV7-2 and TRBJ1-3; the D gene lacks a confident call. This clonotype was obtained from an adult in good health. Sequenced material: peripheral blood, taken on day 0 of AZD1222 vaccination. The CDR3 reads CASSPLLSGNTIYF. The nucleotide sequence reads as follows: TGTGCCAGCAGCCCGCTGCTCTCTGGAAACACCATATATTTT. Here the CDR3 is joined to the reference TRBV7-2 and TRBJ1-3 genes, and the full variable domain is: GAGVSQSPSNKVTEKGKDVELRCDPISGHTALYWYRQSLGQGLEFLIYFQGNSAPDKSGLPSDRFSAERTGGSVSTLTIQRTQQEDSAVYLCASSPLLSGNTIYFGEGSWLTVV.